This T cell receptor (beta chain) derives from a study of T-cell reconstitution after alpha-beta-depleted transplantation in children. Library preparation (for TCRbeta) was performed with unique molecular identifiers. TCRdb fed the PCR reads into MiXCR, producing one record per CDR3 protein. The top ten clones hold around 6% of a sample with some 530,000 distinct CDR3 sequences, approximately 13% of them seen once. CDR3 size: 13 residues. Germline CDR1 and CDR2: SGHAT and FQNNGV. With 6 bases removed from V and 2 bases from J, the gap between germline ends came to 10 bases. The rearrangement links TRBV11-2 to TRBJ2-5; possibly TRBD2 for D (6 bases). The receptor's source is a human donor who donated a stem cell graft to a child with combined immunodeficiency. The sample here was PBMCs from the stem cell graft donor, taken from the stem cell graft. The CDR3 loop is CASREGKQETQYF. The CDR3 nucleotides are TGTGCCAGCAGGGAGGGGAAGCAAGAGACCCAGTACTTC.